One TCR beta chain is described in this entry. Its antigen is currently not known. No per-base quality is available; no much larger clone lies one base away. The sample comes from a study of blood T cell repertoires in COVID-19 (TCRdb year 2020). Study-level background: Samples from collaborators originated in the United States, Italy and Spain and spanned both the acute and convalescent phases of COVID-19. The material from the prospective study consisted of cDNA or gDNA derived from T cells, B-cell-depleted T cells, or PBMCs. Subjects who had been exposed to COVID-19, were actively infected with it, or had recovered from it provided the deeply sampled blood TCRbeta repertoires that made up the dataset. Where available, HLA class I and class II types were obtained from metadata supplied by the sample provider rather than from assay-based typing. The samples were drawn from the first 160 participants of the ongoing ImmuneRACE study and from over 950 subjects provided by 6 global collaborators. Nearly every sample came with metadata listing a de-identified subject ID, COVID-19 status, age in years and sex. The repertoires were made available in a free public database intended to serve as a resource for research on the immune response to SARS-CoV-2.

TCRbeta CDR3 regions were amplified from genomic DNA using the immunoSEQ Assay, a bias-controlled multiplex PCR. Per the authors' processing: The number of nucleated cells in each sample was estimated from the amplification of reference gene primers within the assay. Sequence reads were collapsed and filtered to measure the absolute abundance of every unique TCRbeta CDR3 rearrangement. For each sample, productive Simpson clonality was calculated by taking the square root of Simpson's diversity index across productive rearrangements. TCRdb provides this immuneACCESS table in a form limited to in-frame rearrangements. Some clones are lacking; in checked studies, under half of them reflect an unresolved V gene, and why the rest are absent is not known. D and trimming were read from the DNA, whereas the V and J calls and clone size are those reported in that table. Recorded for this sample are around 330,000 clones; around 90% of them occurred a single time. The top ten hold approximately 5.2% of the sample.

From the cysteine through the phenylalanine, the CDR3 covers 16 amino acids. Kept here is only the CDR3 DNA, which spans 48 bases and is read in frame from base 1. The germline V gene provides CDR1 MDHEN and CDR2 SYDVKM. From V the trimming removes 4 bases and from J it removes 3 bases, while the gene matches leave 10 bases of the junction unaccounted for. Study-wide findings and limitations: Clinical and demographic metadata were provided uncurated, with the amount varying by source and participant.

Enrolling through a virtual design, the prospective study's participants ranged in age from roughly 18 to 89 years and lived across some 22 United States geographic areas. Cohort assignment in the prospective study relied on participant-reported clinical history from a screening survey and a study questionnaire. For ImmuneRACE Cohort 3, a participant was defined as recovered based on two consecutive negative NP/OP PCR tests, clearance by a healthcare professional, or resolution of symptoms. Mobile phlebotomists in the prospective study collected whole blood, serum and a nasopharyngeal or oropharyngeal swab from every participant. Participants in the prospective study had the option to provide additional blood draws and questionnaires over a roughly two-month period. Before DNA extraction, prospective study blood samples were shipped either frozen or at room temperature.

This chain is built from TRBV28 and TRBJ1-2; a stretch of 8 junction bases matches TRBD1. The sample was PBMCs or T cells enriched from blood (not recorded which). The receptor was isolated from a man aged 55 to 70 who had recovered from COVID-19. Here is the DNA: TGTGCCAGCAGTTCCCCCGCAGGGGGCGTTTACTATGGCTACACCTTC. Translation gives CASSSPAGGVYYGYTF.